These 19 T cell receptor beta chains were all obtained from the same sample, sequenced in a study of cytomegalovirus exposure and HLA in healthy donors. PCR employed 60 Vbeta and 13 Jbeta primers. Libraries were prepared by immunoSEQ multiplex PCR; TCRdb keeps only in-frame clonotypes and omits some of them. The sample records approximately 130,000 clones, around 86% being singletons. The sequenced sample consisted of PBMCs. These receptors came from a middle-aged woman in good health and CMV-seronegative.

V usage is TRBV7-2 and J usage is TRBJ2-7; 8 bases line up with TRBD2. Per germline, CDR1 SGHTA and CDR2 FQGNSA. The length of the CDR3 is 15 residues. Trimming cost V 5 bases and J 0 bases; bases outside gene matches: 6. The CDR3 DNA reads as TGTGCCAGCAGCCCCTCCGGGACTAGCTCCTACGAGCAGTACTTC. The encoded protein is CASSPSGTSSYEQYF.

This clone was detected only once. J is TRBJ2-1 and V is TRBV27; 12 positions agree with TRBD2. The CDR3 sequence is 14 residues long. The V gene's germline CDR1 is MNHEY and CDR2 SMNVEV (reference sequence). Trimming at V came to 7 bases and at J to 7 bases, leaving 5 bases not matched to a gene. CDR3 nucleotides: TGTGCCAGCACCCGACTAGCGGGAGTGAATGAGCAGTTCTTC. Its protein product is CASTRLAGVNEQFF.

The gene calls are TRBV27 and TRBJ2-5; unclear D gene. The better agreement between TRBJ2-7 and the DNA end casts doubt on the J call. The CDR3 is 14 amino acids. CDR1 and CDR2 from the germline V gene are MNHEY and SMNVEV (reference sequence). The CDR3 protein is CASSFSARSYEQYF. In DNA form, the CDR3 reads TGTGCCAGCAGTTTCTCTGCCCGTAGCTACGAGCAGTACTTC.

The chain carries TRBV28 and TRBJ2-7, with TRBD2 matching over 9 bases. There are 15 residues in the CDR3. Losses at the gene ends were 7 bases for V and 6 bases for J; bases not matched to a gene: 13. Germline V gene lookup returns CDR1 MDHEN and CDR2 SYDVKM. As DNA, the CDR3 is TGTGCCAGCACGTCCTACCTAGCGGGAAGGAGCGAGCAGTACTTC. Protein: CASTSYLAGRSEQYF.

This rearrangement joins TRBV18 to TRBJ2-3, with TRBD1 matching 8 bases. Losses at the gene ends were 5 bases for V and 2 bases for J; bases not matched to a gene: 15. The CDR3 runs 18 residues. The germline V gene has CDR1 KGHSH and CDR2 LQKENI. The CDR3, as DNA: TGTGCCAGCTCAACAAGGGGCCTGGGGACAGGAACCACAGATACGCAGTATTTT. Its translation: CASSTRGLGTGTTDTQYF.

V is TRBV9 and J is TRBJ2-1; TRBD2 matches 12 bases. CDR1 is SGDLS, CDR2 YYNGEE, per germline. The CDR3 spans 17 residues. The J segment lost 6 bases and the V segment lost 3 bases, leaving 10 bases of the junction unmatched. In nucleotides, the CDR3 is TGTGCCAGCAGCGCCACCTTCACTAGCGGGGGGAGCAATGAGCAGTTCTTC. Residues: CASSATFTSGGSNEQFF.

The chain has TRBV7-9 and TRBJ1-1; 8 bases agree with TRBD1. This CDR3 spans 17 amino acids. V was clipped by 5 bases and J by 1 base; unmatched bases: 12. The germline V gene encodes CDR1 SEHNR and CDR2 FQNEAQ (reference sequence). In nucleotides, the CDR3 is TGTGCCAGCAGCGCGATCCGGACAGGGATCGCGAACACTGAAGCTTTCTTT. It codes for CASSAIRTGIANTEAFF.

V gene TRBV5-1 combines with J gene TRBJ2-3, with D possibly TRBD2 on 7 matching bases. The CDR3 has 18 amino acids. Trimming cost V 3 bases and J 1 base, with 21 bases left between them. Looked up from germline, CDR1 is SGHRS and CDR2 is YFSETQ. In DNA form, the CDR3 reads TGCGCCAGCAGCTCGGAGGGGGTGACTAGCAAAGGCACAGATACGCAGTATTTT. Its protein product is CASSSEGVTSKGTDTQYF.

The V and J genes are TRBV28 and TRBJ2-7; no firm D call. Germline V gene data show CDR1 as MDHEN and CDR2 as SYDVKM. The CDR3 covers 14 residues. Trimming took off 2 bases at V and 2 bases at J, with 10 bases between the two ends. CDR3 DNA sequence: TGTGCCAGCAGTTTAGTGTCTACTACCTACGAGCAGTACTTC. It yields the protein CASSLVSTTYEQYF.

V usage is TRBV6-5 and J usage is TRBJ1-3; D may be TRBD1 (5 bases). The V end was cut by 7 bases, the J end by 2 bases, with 15 bases between. The CDR3 extends over 15 amino acids. CDR1 and CDR2 (germline): MNHEY, SVGAGI. CDR3 sequence: CASIGGATTGNTIYF. CDR3 nucleotide sequence: TGTGCCAGCATCGGAGGGGCCACCACTGGAAACACCATATATTTT.

About this clone itself: Sequence at one end of the junction differs from germline and may be a read error. The J gene is TRBJ1-2, the V gene TRBV5-4; D uncertain. Germline CDR1 SGHNT, CDR2 YYREEE (reference sequence). CDR3 length equals 13 residues. The CDR3 nucleotides are TGTGCCAGCAGATCAGGAAGCTCCTATGGCTGCACCTTC. Translated: CASRSGSSYGCTF.

The chain is built from TRBV5-6 and TRBJ2-4; 7 bases match TRBD2. The CDR3 contains 17 residues. The germline V gene encodes CDR1 SGHDT and CDR2 YYEEEE. V dropped 3 bases and J dropped 1; count of bases not matched to a gene: 10. The CDR3 DNA reads TGTGCCAGCAGCTGGAGTCCGGGGGGAATCGCCAAAAACATTCAGTACTTC. Encoded protein: CASSWSPGGIAKNIQYF.

Only a few counts were recorded for this clone. Other DNA sequences in this sample translate to the same CDR3. The chain recombines TRBV19 with TRBJ2-7; perhaps TRBD2 as D (6 bases). Trimming shortened V by 3 bases and J by 1 base, and 10 bases separated the two germline ends. The CDR3 has 14 residues. Germline lookup yields CDR1 LNHDA and CDR2 SQIVND (reference sequence). The CDR3 sequence is CASSIGGLSYEQYF. CDR3 in DNA: TGTGCCAGTAGTATCGGGGGATTATCCTACGAGCAGTACTTC.

The gene calls are TRBV9 and TRBJ2-3; 11 nucleotides match TRBD2. V was pared by 3 bases and J by 1 base, with 4 bases of the junction left unmatched. CDR3 length: 16 residues. The germline gives CDR1 SGDLS, CDR2 YYNGEE. This CDR3 is CASSADSGRGTDTQYF. The CDR3 coding sequence is TGTGCCAGCAGCGCAGATAGCGGGAGGGGCACAGATACGCAGTATTTT. Full variable domain (outside the CDR3, taken from reference TRBV9 and TRBJ2-3): DSGVTQTPKHLITATGQRVTLRCSPRSGDLSVYWYQQSLDQGLQFLIQYYNGEERAKGNILERFSAQQFPDLHSELNLSSLELGDSALYFCASSADSGRGTDTQYFGPGTRLTVL.

The chain is built from TRBV6-5 and TRBJ1-5; perhaps TRBD1 as D (6 bases). The CDR3 has 14 amino acids. Trimming left V 5 bases short and J 2 bases short, with 10 bases between. CDR1 and CDR2 (germline): MNHEY, SVGAGI. Written as DNA, the CDR3 is TGTGCCAGCAGTGGACAGAAAGGCAATCAGCCCCAGCATTTT. Protein: CASSGQKGNQPQHF.

V usage is TRBV10-3 and J usage is TRBJ2-1; 7 bases are shared with TRBD2. CDR1 is ENHRY and CDR2 is SYGVKD in the germline V gene. V dropped 6 bases and J dropped 0; count of bases not matched to a gene: 8. There are 16 residues in the CDR3. CDR3 nucleotide sequence: TGTGCCATCAGCACCCTAACGGGGGGCTCCTACAATGAGCAGTTCTTC. It translates to CAISTLTGGSYNEQFF.

The chain carries TRBV7-2 and TRBJ2-7; 11 bases fit TRBD2. Germline lookup yields CDR1 SGHTA and CDR2 FQGNSA. This CDR3 comprises 15 residues. J gave up 2 bases and V 3 bases, and 3 bases lay outside the gene matches. CDR3 nucleotide sequence: TGTGCCAGCAGCTTCATAGCGGGAGGGCCCTACGAGCAGTACTTC. Translating it yields CASSFIAGGPYEQYF.

The V gene is TRBV19, the J gene TRBJ2-5, with 7 bases that match TRBD1. Per the germline V gene, CDR1 is LNHDA and CDR2 is SQIVND (reference sequence). The V gene end was trimmed by 5 bases and the J gene end by 0 bases; junction bases not matched to a gene: 6. The CDR3 has 15 residues. CDR3 region: CASSASGQYQETQYF. In DNA, the CDR3 is TGTGCCAGTAGTGCCTCGGGACAGTACCAAGAGACCCAGTACTTC.

This clone has a handful of counts. The chain links TRBV11-2 to TRBJ1-4; TRBD1 might be the D (6 bases). Germline V gene lookup returns CDR1 SGHAT and CDR2 FQNNGV. V was clipped by 5 bases and J by 3 bases, with 19 bases between them. The CDR3 runs to 17 residues. The CDR3 loop is CASSPRGYRASNEKLFF. In DNA, the CDR3 is TGTGCCAGCAGCCCGCGCGGCTACAGGGCCTCTAATGAAAAACTGTTTTTT.